Following are 27 T cell receptor beta chains from one sample sequenced in a study of response to subunit inactivated influenza vaccine. MiXCR was run by TCRdb on the RT-PCR reads, yielding one entry per CDR3 protein. The sample contains fewer than 350,000 distinct CDR3 sequences, 21% of which appear only once. The sample in question was PBMCs from blood, obtained approximately 22 months after vaccination. The receptors originated from a man aged 50-75 years who received an inactivated influenza vaccine.

This clonotype was seen a handful of times. The chain has TRBV11-2 and TRBJ2-7, with 12 positions matching TRBD2. Losses at the gene ends were 5 bases for V and 3 bases for J; bases not matched to a gene: 5. CDR1 is SGHAT and CDR2 is FQNNGV in the germline V gene. The CDR3 length is 15 residues. The CDR3 bases are TGTGCCAGCAGCCCCGGACTAGCGGGGAGCTACGAGCAGTACTTC. The encoded protein is CASSPGLAGSYEQYF.

The genes are TRBV2 and TRBJ2-1; either TRBD1 or TRBD2 may supply D (6 bases each). Trimming removed 7 bases from V and 5 bases from J, with 21 bases in between. The length of the CDR3 is 16 residues. Germline loops: CDR1 SNHLY, CDR2 FYNNEI. Here the CDR3 DNA reads TGTGCCAGCAAAACCTGGGGGCGGGGAAGAAACAATGAGCAGTTCTTC. It yields the protein CASKTWGRGRNNEQFF.

This clonotype was recorded at least ten times. CDR3 protein: CASSQGVATEAFF. The CDR3 nucleotides are TGTGCCAGCAGCCAAGGGGTTGCCACTGAAGCTTTCTTT. The rearrangement uses TRBV3-1 and TRBJ1-1; D is unclear. This CDR3 contains 13 residues. Germline loops: CDR1 LGHDT, CDR2 YNNKEL (reference sequence). Trimming stripped 1 base from V and 4 bases from J, with 7 bases between. Full variable domain (remainder filled in from reference TRBV3-1 and TRBJ1-1): DTAVSQTPKYLVTQMGNDKSIKCEQNLGHDTMYWYKQDSKKFLKIMFSYNNKELIINETVPNRFSPKSPDKAHLNLHINSLELGDSAVYFCASSQGVATEAFFGQGTRLTVV.

The chain employs TRBV27 and TRBJ2-3, with 11 bases matching TRBD1. Trimming took 5 bases from V and 0 from J; bases not matched to a gene: 10. Looked up from germline, CDR1 is MNHEY and CDR2 is SMNVEV (reference sequence). This CDR3 contains 18 residues. As DNA, the CDR3 is TGTGCCAGCAGTCCCTACCTATGGGACAGGGGGAGCACAGATACGCAGTATTTT. Protein product: CASSPYLWDRGSTDTQYF.

The V call is TRBV20-1, the J call TRBJ2-3; D call uncertain. The germline V gene has CDR1 DFQATT and CDR2 SNEGSKA (reference sequence). Trimming took off 3 bases at V and 0 bases at J, with 13 bases between the two ends. The CDR3 covers 15 residues. CDR3 residues: CSASTVTFSTDTQYF. In nucleotides, the CDR3 is TGCAGTGCTAGTACAGTCACCTTTAGCACAGATACGCAGTATTTT.

This clonotype was picked up a small number of times. The V gene is TRBV6-1, the J gene TRBJ1-5; D unclear. The germline CDR1 and CDR2 sequences are MNHNS and SASEGT. V lost 3 bases to trimming and J lost 6 bases, with 12 bases between them. The CDR3 contains 14 residues. CDR3 sequence reads: CASSEGGPSQPQHF. The CDR3 DNA sequence: TGTGCCAGCAGTGAGGGTGGCCCATCTCAGCCCCAGCATTTT.

The chain joins TRBV12-3 or TRBV12-4 to TRBJ1-1, with 9 bases fitting TRBD1. V dropped 6 bases and J dropped 5; count of bases not matched to a gene: 4. This CDR3 has 13 residues. This chain's CDR3 is CASRQGALTEAFF. The CDR3 coding sequence is TGTGCCAGCAGACAGGGGGCGTTAACTGAAGCTTTCTTT.

This chain joins TRBV7-6 and TRBJ2-1; D is perhaps TRBD1 or TRBD2 (5 bases each). Germline V CDR1 and CDR2: SGHVS, FNYEAQ. V gave up 2 bases and J gave up 0 bases, with 14 bases separating them. This CDR3 is built from 17 residues. CDR3 residues: CASSLPGRLSSYNEQFF. The CDR3 nucleotides are TGTGCCAGCAGCTTACCGGGGCGCCTTAGCTCCTACAATGAGCAGTTCTTC.

This rearrangement joins TRBV20-1 to TRBJ1-4; D may be TRBD1 (5 bases). The germline V and J ends were trimmed by 2 bases and 8 bases, with 15 bases remaining between them. Germline assignment: CDR1 DFQATT and CDR2 SNEGSKA (reference sequence). The CDR3 contains 14 residues. The CDR3 DNA follows: TGCAGTGCTAGATCCGGGACGGCGGTGGAAAAACTGTTTTTT. Translated, it gives CSARSGTAVEKLFF.

Only a few counts were recorded for this clonotype. The CDR3 DNA is TGTGCCAGCAGCCAAGACGACGGACAGAACAATGAGCAGTTCTTC. It codes for CASSQDDGQNNEQFF. The V gene is TRBV4-2, the J gene TRBJ2-1, with D maybe TRBD1 (6 bases). V dropped 0 bases and J dropped 5 bases, with 11 bases sitting between them. CDR3 size: 15 residues. Germline lookup yields CDR1 LGHNA and CDR2 YNFKEQ.

The chain is built from TRBV20-1 and TRBJ1-5, with a tentative D call TRBD1 (5 bases). The ends were cut back, 6 bases at V and 8 bases at J, with 20 bases in the middle. Germline loops: CDR1 DFQATT, CDR2 SNEGSKA (reference sequence). There are 14 residues in the CDR3. CDR3 sequence reads: CSAPLPGLFEPQHF. The CDR3 nucleotides are TGCAGTGCCCCCCTCCCGGGACTCTTTGAGCCCCAGCATTTT.

This clonotype was observed many times. This chain connects TRBV11-2 to TRBJ2-5, with 9 bases fitting TRBD1. CDR3 length: 16 amino acids. After removal of 6 bases from V and 2 bases from J, the junction contained 10 bases not matched to a gene. Per germline, CDR1 SGHAT and CDR2 FQNNGV. The CDR3 loop is CASRETGGLGQETQYF. CDR3 coding DNA: TGTGCCAGCAGAGAAACAGGGGGCTTAGGGCAAGAGACCCAGTACTTC.

This clonotype was counted at least ten times. The chain couples TRBV28 to TRBJ1-1; the D gene is possibly TRBD1 (6 bases). The germline V gene encodes CDR1 MDHEN and CDR2 SYDVKM. The germline V and J ends were trimmed by 2 bases and 0 bases, with 13 bases remaining between them. The CDR3 has 16 residues. Written as DNA, the CDR3 is TGTGCCAGCAGTTTACCCCCGGGGGGCCTGAACACTGAAGCTTTCTTT. Translated, it gives CASSLPPGGLNTEAFF. The variable domain in full, completed from reference TRBV28 and TRBJ1-1, reads DVKVTQSSRYLVKRTGEKVFLECVQDMDHENMFWYRQDPGLGLRLIYFSYDVKMKEKGDIPEGYSVSREKKERFSLILESASTNQTSMYLCASSLPPGGLNTEAFFGQGTRLTVV.

The rearrangement links TRBV5-1 to TRBJ2-1, with TRBD2 matching 15 bases. The CDR3 runs 17 residues. V shed 4 bases and J 8 bases; nucleotides not matched to a gene: 10. Germline values: CDR1 SGHRS, CDR2 YFSETQ. DNA for the CDR3: TGCGCCAGCAGCCAGGACGGGACTAGCGGGGGGACAGATGAGCAGTTCTTC. This translates into CASSQDGTSGGTDEQFF.

This clonotype was seen more than once but under ten times. The chain uses TRBV24-1 and TRBJ1-2, with D hard to call. Germline values: CDR1 KGHDR, CDR2 SFDVKD. V was clipped by 3 bases and J by 6 bases, with 13 bases between them. The CDR3 sequence is 14 residues long. This chain's CDR3 is CATSDGYKEDGYTF. In nucleotides, the CDR3 is TGTGCCACCAGTGATGGTTACAAAGAGGATGGCTACACCTTC.

Ten or more counts support this clonotype. Written as DNA, the CDR3 is TGCGCCAGCAGCTGGATGACGGTCCAAGAGACCCAGTACTTC. This translates into CASSWMTVQETQYF. The chain is built from TRBV5-1 and TRBJ2-5; D ambiguous. The V gene lost 3 bases and the J gene lost 1 base, with 10 bases spanning the gap. CDR1 is SGHRS, CDR2 YFSETQ, per germline. CDR3 length: 14 amino acids.

This clonotype was seen at least ten times. The chain joins TRBV20-1 to TRBJ1-1; D is possibly TRBD1 (5 bases). Per the germline V gene, CDR1 is DFQATT and CDR2 is SNEGSKA (reference sequence). V shed 1 base and J shed 1 base, with 10 bases lying between them. The CDR3 spans 14 residues. CDR3 sequence (DNA): TGCAGTGCTAGAGTCGGGACCGCGAACACTGAAGCTTTCTTT. Its translation is CSARVGTANTEAFF.

The chain employs TRBV4-3 and TRBJ2-7; D remains unclear. V dropped 3 bases and J dropped 0 bases, with 12 bases sitting between them. The CDR3 has 15 amino acids. Germline V gives CDR1 LGHNA, CDR2 YSLEER. Written as DNA, the CDR3 is TGCGCCAGCAGCCACGAGCCGTACAGCTCCTACGAGCAGTACTTC. Protein sequence: CASSHEPYSSYEQYF.

This clonotype was picked up a small number of times. The genes are TRBV4-1 and TRBJ1-5; D call uncertain. Germline CDR1 is MGHRA and CDR2 is YSYEKL. V lost 4 bases to trimming and J lost 1 base, with 17 bases between them. This CDR3 is built from 17 residues. CDR3 in amino acids: CASSPSAQLTSNQPQHF. CDR3 coding DNA: TGCGCCAGCAGCCCAAGCGCCCAGTTGACGAGCAATCAGCCCCAGCATTTT.

The rearrangement links TRBV4-1 to TRBJ2-2, with D possibly TRBD2 on 5 matching bases. CDR1 and CDR2 (germline): MGHRA, YSYEKL. Trimming pared 4 bases from V and 1 base from J, leaving 16 bases between. The CDR3 totals 17 residues. The CDR3 DNA reads as TGCGCCAGCAGCCTTCCCTCAGGAGGCCAGAACACCGGGGAGCTGTTTTTT. Its translation is CASSLPSGGQNTGELFF.

The CDR3 sequence: CASSYSTIPGQHGYTF. For the CDR3, the DNA is TGTGCCAGCAGTTACTCGACCATACCGGGACAGCATGGCTACACCTTC. The rearrangement links TRBV6-5 to TRBJ1-2; 7 positions match TRBD1. J lost 6 bases, V lost 0 bases, and 10 bases had no gene match. Germline V CDR1 and CDR2: MNHEY, SVGAGI. The CDR3 is 16 amino acids.

This clonotype was counted ten times or more. The rearrangement joins TRBV7-2 to TRBJ1-1, with no clear D. Germline-derived CDR1 and CDR2 are SGHTA and FQGNSA. This CDR3 comprises 14 residues. Trimming took 5 bases from V and 6 from J, leaving 16 bases between them. CDR3 in amino acids: CASSKLPSPSEAFF. The DNA of the CDR3 is TGTGCCAGCAGCAAGCTCCCCTCCCCGTCTGAAGCTTTCTTT.

This chain uses TRBV12-5 with TRBJ1-2; D is ambiguous. Per the germline V gene, CDR1 is LGHNT and CDR2 is FRNRAP. This CDR3 spans 13 amino acids. Trimming cost V 0 bases and J 8 bases, with 10 bases left between them. CDR3 bases: TGTGCTAGTGGTTTGGTGAGCTCATCCGGCTACACCTTC. The encoded protein is CASGLVSSSGYTF.

The genes are TRBV15 and TRBJ2-1; D may be TRBD1 or TRBD2 (5 bases each). Germline V gene data show CDR1 as LNHNV and CDR2 as YYDKDF (reference sequence). CDR3 size: 14 residues. V lost 0 bases and J 10 bases, leaving 13 bases between the germline ends. Written as DNA, the CDR3 is TGTGCCACCAGCAGAGATACGGGGCCCGGGGAGCAGTTCTTC. As protein: CATSRDTGPGEQFF.

For the CDR3, the DNA is TGTGCCAGCTCACTACCCGGACAGTCCTACGAGCAGTACTTC. Translated: CASSLPGQSYEQYF. The chain links TRBV18 to TRBJ2-7; possible D gene TRBD1, 6 bases. The CDR3 is made up of 14 amino acids. Germline assignment: CDR1 KGHSH and CDR2 LQKENI. The germline V and J ends were trimmed by 4 bases and 1 base, with 11 bases remaining between them. Using reference TRBV18 and TRBJ2-7 for the parts outside the CDR3, the full variable domain is NAGVMQNPRHLVRRRGQEARLRCSPMKGHSHVYWYRQLPEEGLKFMVYLQKENIIDESGMPKERFSAEFPKEGPSILRIQQVVRGDSAAYFCASSLPGQSYEQYFGPGTRLTVT.

This clonotype showed up just a few times. The CDR3 nucleotides read TGTGCCAGCAGTTTCGGGTTTAATGAAAAACTGTTTTTT. It translates to CASSFGFNEKLFF. The gene calls are TRBV12-3 or TRBV12-4 and TRBJ1-4; no clear D gene. V lost 3 bases to trimming and J lost 4 bases, with 6 bases between them. This CDR3 contains 13 residues.

This clonotype was found many times. The genes are TRBV28 and TRBJ1-2; 9 bases line up with TRBD1. Germline V gene data show CDR1 as MDHEN and CDR2 as SYDVKM. The CDR3 has 14 amino acids. V lost 7 bases and J lost 5; bases outside the gene matches: 8. DNA for the CDR3: TGTGCCAGCACCCGGGACAGGGTAGTTTATGGCTACACCTTC. This encodes CASTRDRVVYGYTF.